These 20 T cell receptor beta chains were sequenced from one sample in a study of blood T cell repertoires in COVID-19. The protocol was immunoSEQ multiplex PCR, while the TCRdb copy is restricted to in-frame clones and leaves out a portion. The data hold around 250,000 clones, with 86% observed a single time. Sequenced material: peripheral blood. These receptors were taken from a woman in her twenties or thirties with active or convalescent COVID-19.

This clone came up a few times. J is TRBJ2-6 and V is TRBV6-2 or TRBV6-3; D gene ambiguous. Trimming removed 0 bases at V and 1 base at J, with 4 bases between. The CDR3 is 15 residues long. Germline assignment: CDR1 MNHEY and CDR2 SVGEGT. The CDR3 DNA reads TGTGCCAGCAGTTACTCGTCTTCTGGGGCCAACGTCCTGACTTTC. This sequence encodes CASSYSSSGANVLTF.

The chain couples TRBV7-9 to TRBJ2-7; 8 nucleotides match TRBD2. Germline CDR1 reads SEHNR; CDR2 reads FQNEAQ (reference sequence). V lost 5 bases to trimming and J lost 6 bases; unmatched junction nucleotides: 9. This CDR3 spans 14 amino acids. The CDR3 reads CASSRTAGGFEQYF. CDR3 nucleotides: TGTGCCAGCAGCCGGACCGCGGGGGGCTTCGAGCAGTACTTC.

The rearrangement joins TRBV28 to TRBJ1-5; 7 positions agree with TRBD1. Losses at the gene ends were 7 bases for V and 2 bases for J; bases not matched to a gene: 8. In germline, CDR1 is MDHEN, CDR2 SYDVKM. This CDR3 region has 15 residues. The CDR3: CASIWTGNRNQPQHF. As DNA, the CDR3 is TGTGCCAGCATCTGGACAGGAAATCGCAATCAGCCCCAGCATTTT.

The gene calls are TRBV11-3 and TRBJ2-3; TRBD2 agrees at 8 bases. This CDR3 comprises 14 residues. Unmatched junction bases numbered 3, after V lost 1 base and J lost 6 bases. CDR1 and CDR2 from the germline V gene are SGHNT and YENEEA. The CDR3 is CASSLAGGKDTQYF. The DNA of the CDR3 is TGTGCCAGCAGCTTAGCGGGGGGGAAGGATACGCAGTATTTT.

The chain joins TRBV6-5 to TRBJ2-7, with D tentatively TRBD1 (5 bases). CDR1 and CDR2 (germline): MNHEY, SVGAGI. This CDR3 contains 14 residues. V lost 0 bases and J 1 base, leaving 7 bases between the germline ends. The DNA for the CDR3 is TGTGCCAGCAGTTACTCAAGACAGTCCTACGAGCAGTACTTC. This codes for CASSYSRQSYEQYF.

V and J are TRBV2 and TRBJ2-5, with D perhaps matching TRBD1 (6 bases). The ends were cut back, 1 base at V and 2 bases at J, with 11 bases in the middle. CDR1 SNHLY and CDR2 FYNNEI come from the germline V gene. The CDR3 consists of 15 residues. The CDR3 reads CASSEGGGPQETQYF. The CDR3 bases are TGTGCCAGCAGTGAAGGAGGGGGTCCACAAGAGACCCAGTACTTC.

V and J are TRBV7-9 and TRBJ2-1, with D perhaps matching TRBD2 (6 bases). The V gene's germline CDR1 is SEHNR and CDR2 FQNEAQ (reference sequence). The ends were cut back, 3 bases at V and 2 bases at J, with 17 bases in the middle. The CDR3 runs to 17 residues. The CDR3 sequence: CASSFPPRGVAYNEQFF. The CDR3 nucleotides read TGTGCCAGCAGCTTCCCGCCGCGGGGCGTCGCCTACAATGAGCAGTTCTTC.

The chain couples TRBV6-2 or TRBV6-3 to TRBJ1-2; no clear D. The CDR3 runs 14 residues. Looked up from germline, CDR1 is MNHEY and CDR2 is SVGEGT. Trimming removed 5 bases at V and 5 bases at J, with 15 bases between. The CDR3 DNA sequence: TGTGCCAGCAGTCCCCTCCAGGAGCGGTATGGCTACACCTTC. Protein product: CASSPLQERYGYTF.

V usage is TRBV5-1 and J usage is TRBJ2-1; D is perhaps TRBD2 (6 bases). From germline, CDR1 is SGHRS and CDR2 YFSETQ. V lost 4 bases, J lost 5 bases, and 19 bases lay in between. There are 16 residues in the CDR3. The CDR3, as DNA: TGCGCCAGCAGCCCAGACCTGGGACTCGCAGACAATGAGCAGTTCTTC. It specifies CASSPDLGLADNEQFF.

The chain couples TRBV19 to TRBJ1-2, with D possibly TRBD1 on 6 matching bases. V lost 10 bases, J lost 4 bases, and 13 bases lay in between. Germline lookup yields CDR1 LNHDA and CDR2 SQIVND (reference sequence). This CDR3 comprises 12 residues. Here the CDR3 reads CATRTATYGYTF. CDR3 nucleotides: TGTGCCACTCGGACAGCAACCTATGGCTACACCTTC. Full variable domain (remainder filled in from reference TRBV19 and TRBJ1-2): DGGITQSPKYLFRKEGQNVTLSCEQNLNHDAMYWYRQDPGQGLRLIYYSQIVNDFQKGDIAEGYSVSREKKESFPLTVTSAQKNPTAFYLCATRTATYGYTFGSGTRLTVV.

The V gene is TRBV2, the J gene TRBJ2-3; weak D call: TRBD2 (6 bases). Germline-derived CDR1 and CDR2 are SNHLY and FYNNEI. V lost 5 bases, J lost 6 bases, and 12 bases lay in between. The CDR3 spans 13 residues. The CDR3 is CASSTHSGDTQYF. For the CDR3, the DNA is TGTGCCAGCAGTACCCACAGCGGGGATACGCAGTATTTT.

Turning to this clone: The same CDR3 is also encoded by other DNA sequences in this sample. This chain joins TRBV9 and TRBJ1-1, with TRBD1 matching 7 bases. With 4 bases clipped from V and 1 base from J, the junction kept 4 bases outside the gene matches. The CDR3 runs 14 residues. CDR1 is SGDLS and CDR2 is YYNGEE in the germline V gene. The CDR3 sequence: CASSTRTGNTEAFF. The CDR3 nucleotides are TGTGCCAGCAGCACCAGGACAGGGAACACTGAAGCTTTCTTT.

The rearrangement uses TRBV28 and TRBJ2-7; D ambiguous. The germline V gene has CDR1 MDHEN and CDR2 SYDVKM. The CDR3 spans 15 residues. V was cut by 3 bases and J by 6 bases, with 18 bases left in between. The CDR3 nucleotides are TGTGCCAGCAGTTTCTATCTGAAGCTCTCCCCCGAGCAGTACTTC. Its translation is CASSFYLKLSPEQYF.

The chain combines TRBV5-5 with TRBJ1-2; no definite D call. Trimming removed 0 bases at V and 1 base at J, with 4 bases between. The CDR3 is 13 residues long. CDR1 SGHKS and CDR2 YYEKEE come from the germline V gene (reference sequence). Here the CDR3 reads CASSLVVNYGYTF. The CDR3 bases are TGTGCCAGCAGCTTGGTAGTTAACTATGGCTACACCTTC.

The J gene is TRBJ1-1, the V gene TRBV7-9, with 10 bases identical to TRBD1. The CDR3 length is 17 residues. Germline V gene data show CDR1 as SEHNR and CDR2 as FQNEAQ (reference sequence). V gave up 3 bases and J gave up 2 bases; unmatched junction bases: 9. The CDR3 DNA reads TGTGCCAGCAGCTTGGTTGGGACAGGGGTTTTTAACACTGAAGCTTTCTTT. Its protein product is CASSLVGTGVFNTEAFF.

The chain is built from TRBV7-2 and TRBJ1-1; no reliable D call. Deletions cut 2 bases from V and 3 bases from J, with 10 bases between. This CDR3 has 14 residues. Germline V gives CDR1 SGHTA, CDR2 FQGNSA. In DNA, the CDR3 is TGTGCCAGCAGCTTACGAATAACGGACACTGAAGCTTTCTTT. The encoded protein is CASSLRITDTEAFF.

With regard to this clone: Other DNA sequences in the same sample also yield this CDR3. The V gene is TRBV5-1, the J gene TRBJ1-4; TRBD1 agrees at 7 bases. The CDR3 extends over 14 amino acids. V lost 2 bases to trimming and J lost 8 bases; unmatched junction nucleotides: 6. Germline V gene lookup returns CDR1 SGHRS and CDR2 YFSETQ. The CDR3 here is CASSLDRVGEKLFF. CDR3 DNA sequence: TGCGCCAGCAGCTTAGACAGGGTGGGCGAAAAACTGTTTTTT.

This chain links TRBV28 with TRBJ1-2; 8 bases map to TRBD1. The germline gives CDR1 MDHEN, CDR2 SYDVKM. Trimming removed 5 bases from V and 5 bases from J; junction bases left unmatched: 7. The CDR3 sequence is 14 residues long. As DNA, the CDR3 is TGTGCCAGCAGTGGACAAGGACAGGGATATGGCTACACCTTC. It specifies CASSGQGQGYGYTF.

This clone showed up just once. V gene TRBV6-2 or TRBV6-3 combines with J gene TRBJ1-4, with D hard to call. CDR3 length equals 14 residues. V was clipped by 4 bases and J by 7 bases, with 13 bases between them. The germline gives CDR1 MNHEY, CDR2 SVGEGT. CDR3 protein: CASSSIGRSEKLFF. Written as DNA, the CDR3 is TGTGCCAGCAGTTCTATAGGTCGGAGTGAAAAACTGTTTTTT.

The chain employs TRBV6-1 and TRBJ1-2; no firm D call. CDR1 is MNHNS, CDR2 SASEGT, per germline. Trimming left V 0 bases short and J 0 bases short, with 8 bases between. The CDR3 length is 15 residues. This chain's CDR3 is CASSEAGAANYGYTF. As DNA, the CDR3 is TGTGCCAGCAGTGAAGCAGGAGCCGCTAACTATGGCTACACCTTC.